These 13 T cell receptor beta chains originate from one sample sequenced in a study of blood T cells in healthy people across ages. Alongside a J-beta primer mix, a sample-barcoded 5' primer served in a second PCR lasting about 7 to 12 cycles. From the 5' RACE reads, TCRdb called clonotypes with MiXCR, one entry per CDR3 protein. The sample lists almost 300,000 distinct CDR3 sequences; roughly 29% were seen once. Sequencing was done on a sample of blood. Every receptor here comes from a woman aged 70-85 years in good health.

CDR3 nucleotide sequence: TGTGCCAGCAGTCCTCCGGGCCTGGGGACCTACGAGCAGTACTTC. Translated, it gives CASSPPGLGTYEQYF. The V call is TRBV28, the J call TRBJ2-7; D remains unclear. Trimming removed 5 bases from V and 2 bases from J, with 16 bases in between. This CDR3 has 15 residues. Germline values: CDR1 MDHEN, CDR2 SYDVKM.

CDR3 nucleotide sequence: TGTGCCAGCAGCTTGACACGTGCTCCTAATGAAAAACTGTTTTTT. Encoded protein: CASSLTRAPNEKLFF. V gene TRBV7-2 combines with J gene TRBJ1-4; D gene uncertain. Germline V gives CDR1 SGHTA, CDR2 FQGNSA. The CDR3 runs to 15 residues. V lost 3 bases, J lost 3 bases, and 11 bases lay in between.

The chain joins TRBV29-1 to TRBJ2-7, with 8 bases lining up with TRBD1. The germline V gene has CDR1 SQVTM and CDR2 ANQGSEA. V was clipped by 6 bases and J by 2 bases; unmatched bases: 9. The CDR3 is 14 amino acids. This CDR3 is CSVKPGQDTYEQYF. As DNA, the CDR3 is TGCAGCGTAAAACCGGGACAGGACACCTACGAGCAGTACTTC.

This clonotype has just one count. This chain links TRBV7-2 with TRBJ1-1, with a tentative D call TRBD1 (5 bases). The CDR3 has 12 residues. Trimming pared 3 bases from V and 8 bases from J, leaving 10 bases between. CDR1 is SGHTA, CDR2 FQGNSA, per germline. CDR3 region: CASSLEGDEAFF. The CDR3 region has the DNA TGTGCCAGCAGCTTGGAAGGGGACGAAGCTTTCTTT.

The chain combines TRBV20-1 with TRBJ2-1; 7 bases line up with TRBD2. The length of the CDR3 is 13 residues. With 7 bases clipped from V and 8 bases from J, the junction kept 11 bases outside the gene matches. CDR1 and CDR2 (germline): DFQATT, SNEGSKA (reference sequence). CDR3 loop: CSVLTSFMDEQFF. The CDR3 DNA reads as TGCAGTGTTTTGACTAGCTTTATGGATGAGCAGTTCTTC.

This clonotype was recorded a few times. The chain is built from TRBV2 and TRBJ2-1; 11 bases line up with TRBD2. Germline values: CDR1 SNHLY, CDR2 FYNNEI. CDR3 length: 15 amino acids. V lost 3 bases to trimming and J lost 10 bases; unmatched junction nucleotides: 8. The chain's CDR3 is CASSDPGLAADEQFF. CDR3 sequence (DNA): TGTGCCAGCAGTGATCCGGGACTAGCGGCCGACGAGCAGTTCTTC.

The V and J genes are TRBV4-2 and TRBJ2-1; TRBD1 might be the D (5 bases). Germline-derived CDR1 and CDR2 are LGHNA and YNFKEQ. Trimming removed 7 bases at V and 9 bases at J, with 13 bases between. The CDR3 has 12 amino acids. The CDR3 loop reads CASIGRVGEQFF. The CDR3 nucleotides are TGTGCCAGCATCGGCAGGGTGGGTGAGCAGTTCTTC.

The chain links TRBV2 to TRBJ2-1; possible D gene TRBD1, 5 bases. The CDR3 has 12 residues. Per the germline V gene, CDR1 is SNHLY and CDR2 is FYNNEI. V lost 11 bases to trimming and J lost 4 bases, with 12 bases between them. The CDR3 nucleotides read TGTGCCGGATCGACAGATTACAATGAGCAGTTCTTC. The encoded protein is CAGSTDYNEQFF.

The chain joins TRBV5-1 to TRBJ2-3; D is possibly TRBD1 (6 bases). This CDR3 comprises 14 residues. Germline CDR1 and CDR2: SGHRS and YFSETQ. V was shortened by 4 bases and J by 2 bases, with 11 bases between the two germline ends. As DNA, the CDR3 is TGCGCCAGCAGCCCCAGGGGTCACACAGATACGCAGTATTTT. Translation gives CASSPRGHTDTQYF.

This clonotype has a handful of counts. At one end, the junction sequence differs from germline, possibly due to a read error. This sequence joins TRBV6-6 and TRBJ2-5, with 7 bases lining up with TRBD2. Germline V gene data show CDR1 as MNHNY and CDR2 as SVGAGI (reference sequence). The CDR3 has 13 residues. The CDR3 sequence is CASSYGGRAQGFF. The CDR3 bases are TGTGCCAGCAGTTACGGTGGGAGGGCCCAAGGATTCTTC.

The J gene is TRBJ2-1, the V gene TRBV5-1, with 9 nucleotides matching TRBD1. CDR1 is SGHRS, CDR2 YFSETQ, per germline. There are 15 residues in the CDR3. J was trimmed by 9 bases and V by 0 bases; bases with no gene match: 7. The CDR3 sequence: CASSLGDREVGEQFF. CDR3 bases: TGCGCCAGCAGCTTGGGGGACAGGGAAGTCGGTGAGCAGTTCTTC.

Points on this clonotype: At one boundary the junction diverges from the germline segment, which might be a read error. The rearrangement links TRBV20-1 to TRBJ2-6; weak D call: TRBD1 (6 bases). The CDR3 sequence is 15 residues long. The V gene's germline CDR1 is DFQATT and CDR2 SNEGSKA (reference sequence). The CDR3 DNA is TGCGGTGCTAGACAGGTTTCTAATGGGGCCAACGTCCTGACTTTC. Its translation: CGARQVSNGANVLTF.

The V call is TRBV5-4, the J call TRBJ2-4, with 7 bases fitting TRBD2. The CDR3 sequence is 15 residues long. J gave up 1 base and V 4 bases, and 5 bases lay outside the gene matches. Germline loops: CDR1 SGHNT, CDR2 YYREEE (reference sequence). CDR3 region: CASSQGEGAKNIQYF. DNA of the CDR3: TGTGCCAGCAGCCAAGGGGAGGGGGCCAAAAACATTCAGTACTTC.